In this sample, the clone carrying this TCR beta chain turned up once. This table comes from immunoSEQ multiplex PCR, and its TCRdb copy is limited to in-frame clones, with some not included. The sample holds some 1,100,000 clones, approximately 78% seen once. The data were taken from a study of shared clonotypes between healthy human individuals. Study details: Per donor, three plates held CD4 naive cells, three held CD4 memory, two held CD8 naive and one held CD8 memory.

CD4+ cell separation produced CD45RA+ naive and CD45RA-negative memory subsets. This CDR3 region has 15 residues. Germline-derived CDR1 and CDR2 are SNHLY and FYNNEI. Trimming at V came to 9 bases and at J to 6 bases, leaving 8 bases not matched to a gene. The sequenced material came from memory CD4+ T cells from PBMCs. Subset here: CD45RA-negative fraction. V usage is TRBV2 and J usage is TRBJ2-2; 12 nucleotides agree with TRBD1. The receptor's source is a man between 18 and 35 years old in good health. Some clones in this sample may be carry-over from other donors' samples. CDR3 loop: CARRGTGGASGELFF. CDR3 nucleotide sequence: TGTGCCAGGAGGGGGACAGGGGGCGCTTCCGGGGAGCTGTTTTTT.